This T cell receptor beta chain originates from a study of cytomegalovirus exposure and HLA in healthy donors. Study-wide points: Across HLA loci, a later analysis found differing TCR association rates, with DRB1 most and HLA-C fewest. In a later analysis, productive TCRs from donors in an Asian-associated ancestry cluster reportedly carried fewer N-insertions than the cohort mean. In a later analysis, a missense DCLRE1C variant was linked to TCR beta V- and J-gene trimming.

V gave up 5 bases and J gave up 8 bases, with 18 bases separating them. Germline V gene sequence: CDR1 SGHDN, CDR2 FVKESK. The CDR3 runs 14 residues. On this clone: What it recognizes is unknown.

PCR primers comprised 60 Vbeta and 13 Jbeta primers. TCRdb's table, derived via immunoSEQ multiplex PCR, lists solely in-frame clones and lacks some. The sample yields about 190,000 clones, 60% to 85% seen once. The sample taken for sequencing was PBMCs. The sequence came from a woman in her late teens or twenties in good health and CMV-seronegative. This chain uses TRBV14 with TRBJ1-2; D might be TRBD1 (5 bases). The CDR3 nucleotides read TGTGCCAGCAGCGCCTTGGGGGGGTTAAGGGGCTACACCTTC. Translation gives CASSALGGLRGYTF.